This T cell receptor beta chain was identified during a study of T cell responses to AZD1222 COVID-19 vaccine. The method was immunoSEQ multiplex PCR; TCRdb's version includes in-frame clones alone and lacks a portion of them. The sample has 75,000 to 95,000 clones, less than 85% seen once; the top ten hold about 4.6%. From germline, CDR1 is GTSNPN and CDR2 SVGIG (reference sequence). Trimming removed 0 bases at V and 3 bases at J, with 6 bases between. This CDR3 contains 12 residues. This clone was counted a single time. This chain links TRBV30 with TRBJ2-7; D may be TRBD2 (5 bases). The starting material was peripheral blood, obtained 28 days after the second AZD1222 dose. This TCR derives from an adult who received the AZD1222 COVID-19 vaccine. The CDR3 nucleotides are TGTGCCTGGAGTGTCGAGGGCTACGAGCAGTACTTC. This translates into CAWSVEGYEQYF.